Described below is a single T cell receptor beta chain sequence and its context. Coverage ceases 3 residues before the CDR3 finishes, and the germline J gene fills in the end. This sample is part of a study of T cells in women clearing cervical HPV infection. Profiling relied on immunoSEQ multiplex PCR, and the TCRdb table lists in-frame clones only, not all of them. The sample holds around 17,000 clones. This CDR3 is 13 amino acids long. Per the germline V gene, CDR1 is KGHSH and CDR2 is LQKENI. Sample: blood buffy coat. The sequence came from a woman aged 18-70 years with a cervical HPV16 infection that either progressed to CIN3+ or cleared (not recorded which). The genes are TRBV18 and TRBJ2-4; D might be TRBD1 (6 bases). The CDR3 spells CASSAQGRDGQYF. The CDR3 bases that were read are TGTGCCAGCTCGGCGCAGGGGAGAGACGGT. Supplemented by reference TRBV18 and TRBJ2-4, the full variable domain reads NAGVMQNPRHLVRRRGQEARLRCSPMKGHSHVYWYRQLPEEGLKFMVYLQKENIIDESGMPKERFSAEFPKEGPSILRIQQVVRGDSAAYFCASSAQGRDGQYFGAGTRLSVL.